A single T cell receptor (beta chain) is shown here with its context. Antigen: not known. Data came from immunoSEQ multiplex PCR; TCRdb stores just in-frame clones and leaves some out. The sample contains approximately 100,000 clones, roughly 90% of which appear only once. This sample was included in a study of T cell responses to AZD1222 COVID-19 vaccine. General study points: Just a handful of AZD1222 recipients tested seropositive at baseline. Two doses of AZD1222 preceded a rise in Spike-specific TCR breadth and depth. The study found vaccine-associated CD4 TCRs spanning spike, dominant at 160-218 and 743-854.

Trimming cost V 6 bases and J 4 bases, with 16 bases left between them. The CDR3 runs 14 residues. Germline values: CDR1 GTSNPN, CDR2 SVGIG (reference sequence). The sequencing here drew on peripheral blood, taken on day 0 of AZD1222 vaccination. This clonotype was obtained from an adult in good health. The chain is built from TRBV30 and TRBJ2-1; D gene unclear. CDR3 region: CACPVGGSYNEQFF. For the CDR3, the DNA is TGTGCCTGCCCCGTTGGCGGATCTTACAATGAGCAGTTCTTC.